This note documents a single T cell receptor beta chain sequence. A far larger clone is only one base removed, so a read error is likely. This sample is part of a study of low-dose radiotherapy and immunotherapy resistance in tumors. Time point given: after trial treatment. The treatment denotes: LDRT plus nivolumab, ipilimumab, low-dose cyclophosphamide and aspirin (RACIN trial). Priming of first-strand cDNA relied on TRAV- and TRBV-specific primers (covering alpha and beta chains). TCRs underwent 20 PCR cycles of amplification with a constant-region primer and V-primer adapter. TCRdb recomputed calls from the reads with MiXCR, one row per CDR3 protein. Counted here are around 80,000 distinct CDR3 sequences, 17% occurring once; the ten biggest clones make up approximately 1.5%. The input for sequencing was PBMCs, taken after low-dose radiotherapy plus immunotherapy. This clonotype was obtained from a male donor with prostate cancer.

Here the CDR3 reads CASSLGWTSGNEQYF. The CDR3 coding sequence is TGTGCCAGCAGCTTAGGTTGGACTAGCGGGAATGAGCAGTACTTC. The rearrangement uses TRBV7-6 and TRBJ2-7, with 12 bases lining up with TRBD2. This CDR3 has 15 amino acids. J gave up 7 bases and V 1 base, and 5 bases lay outside the gene matches. Germline V CDR1 and CDR2: SGHVS, FNYEAQ.